The 15 T cell receptor beta chains presented below share a single source sample, sequenced in a study of identical twins. TCRdb called the 5' RACE reads again in MiXCR, with one record for every CDR3 protein. The data show approximately 1.8 million distinct CDR3 sequences, with about 32% seen just once and approximately 0.25% held by the top ten. Input material: cord blood. These receptors were obtained from a newborn girl in good health.

In this sample, this clonotype turned up a few times. CDR3 region: CSASNRGGSNQPQHF. The CDR3 DNA follows: TGCAGTGCTTCTAACAGGGGAGGTAGCAATCAGCCCCAGCATTTT. This chain connects TRBV20-1 to TRBJ1-5, with TRBD1 identical over 7 bases. With V trimmed by 5 bases and J by 0 bases, 7 bases remained unmatched. CDR1 and CDR2 (germline): DFQATT, SNEGSKA (reference sequence). The CDR3 is 15 residues long.

The chain's CDR3 is CASRGNGGSTDTQYF. In nucleotides, the CDR3 is TGTGCCAGCAGAGGAAACGGGGGTAGCACAGATACGCAGTATTTT. The chain couples TRBV7-9 to TRBJ2-3; D possibly corresponds to TRBD2 (6 bases). This CDR3 is built from 15 residues. Trimming shortened V by 6 bases and J by 0 bases, and 13 bases separated the two germline ends. Looked up from germline, CDR1 is SEHNR and CDR2 is FQNEAQ (reference sequence).

This clonotype was seen more than once but under ten times. The V and J genes are TRBV10-3 and TRBJ2-1; maybe TRBD1 (7 bases). Germline CDR1 reads ENHRY; CDR2 reads SYGVKD. V was shortened by 6 bases and J by 3 bases, with 15 bases between the two germline ends. The CDR3 covers 15 residues. Here the CDR3 reads CAIRRDSTNYNEQFF. Here the CDR3 DNA reads TGTGCCATCAGGCGGGACAGCACAAACTACAATGAGCAGTTCTTC.

This clonotype turned up a few times. An end of the junction differs from the germline gene, which may be a read error. The V and J genes are TRBV6-2 or TRBV6-3 and TRBJ2-5; no clear D. The CDR3 covers 15 residues. Germline CDR1 reads MNHEY; CDR2 reads SVGEGT. The CDR3, as DNA: TGTGCCAGCAGTTTAGTCTCGCTACCTCAAGAGACCCGGTACTTC. This gives the protein CASSLVSLPQETRYF.

This sequence joins TRBV9 and TRBJ2-1, with a tentative D call TRBD1 (6 bases). V was shortened by 0 bases and J by 10 bases, with 14 bases between the two germline ends. Germline V gives CDR1 SGDLS, CDR2 YYNGEE. The CDR3 is made up of 14 amino acids. CDR3 sequence reads: CASSVATRTGEQFF. In DNA form, the CDR3 reads TGTGCCAGCAGCGTAGCTACACGTACAGGGGAGCAGTTCTTC.

This clonotype was detected a few times. J is TRBJ2-7 and V is TRBV10-3; 7 nucleotides align to TRBD1. The CDR3 is made up of 19 amino acids. Germline V gives CDR1 ENHRY, CDR2 SYGVKD. With V trimmed by 1 base and J by 0 bases, 15 bases remained unmatched. CDR3 in amino acids: CAISEFVLQGQKTSYEQYF. The CDR3 DNA follows: TGTGCCATCAGTGAGTTCGTCCTCCAGGGACAGAAGACCTCCTACGAGCAGTACTTC.

This clonotype was recorded only once. This could be a read error, since a much larger clone is one nucleotide away. V is TRBV29-1 and J is TRBJ2-7, with D possibly TRBD1 on 5 matching bases. The CDR3 has 12 amino acids. Germline CDR1 reads SQVTM; CDR2 reads ANQGSEA. The germline V and J ends were trimmed by 2 bases and 3 bases, with 8 bases remaining between them. In nucleotides, the CDR3 is TGCAGCGTTGAATGGGGCAGCTACGAGCAGTACTTC. This translates into CSVEWGSYEQYF.

This clonotype was picked up a small number of times. The chain combines TRBV4-2 with TRBJ1-1, with 8 bases lining up with TRBD1. The ends lost 0 bases at V and 11 bases at J; junction bases unmatched: 5. CDR3 size: 13 residues. CDR1 and CDR2 (germline): LGHNA, YNFKEQ. CDR3 in amino acids: CASSQERTGWAFF. CDR3 nucleotide sequence: TGTGCCAGCAGCCAAGAGCGGACAGGGTGGGCTTTCTTT.

The chain is built from TRBV7-9 and TRBJ2-1; 8 positions match TRBD1. This CDR3 is built from 17 residues. After removal of 4 bases from V and 1 base from J, the junction contained 9 bases not matched to a gene. The V gene's germline CDR1 is SEHNR and CDR2 FQNEAQ (reference sequence). CDR3 bases: TGTGCCAGCAGCTCCAACAGGGGGAAAATTTCCTACAATGAGCAGTTCTTC. Translating gives CASSSNRGKISYNEQFF. Supplemented by reference TRBV7-9 and TRBJ2-1, the full variable domain reads DTGVSQNPRHKITKRGQNVTFRCDPISEHNRLYWYRQTLGQGPEFLTYFQNEAQLEKSRLLSDRFSAERPKGSFSTLEIQRTEQGDSAMYLCASSSNRGKISYNEQFFGPGTRLTVL.

J is TRBJ2-1 and V is TRBV4-2; the match to TRBD2 covers 9 bases. The V gene end was trimmed by 0 bases and the J gene end by 4 bases; junction bases not matched to a gene: 10. Per germline, CDR1 LGHNA and CDR2 YNFKEQ. The length of the CDR3 is 18 residues. CDR3 DNA: TGTGCCAGCAGCCAAGAGGTGGCTAGCGGGATAGGGTACAATGAGCAGTTCTTC. Its translation is CASSQEVASGIGYNEQFF.

The gene calls are TRBV5-6 and TRBJ1-4, with D hard to call. Germline V gene sequence: CDR1 SGHDT, CDR2 YYEEEE. Trimming removed 4 bases at V and 0 bases at J, with 10 bases between. The CDR3 has 15 residues. CDR3 sequence (DNA): TGTGCCAGCAGCGTAACACCCTCAACTAATGAAAAACTGTTTTTT. Translated, it gives CASSVTPSTNEKLFF.

This clonotype was seen more than once but under ten times. The chain employs TRBV29-1 and TRBJ2-4, with a weak D call TRBD2 (6 bases). The J call may be mistaken, given a closer DNA end match to TRBJ2-5. CDR1 and CDR2 from the germline V gene are SQVTM and ANQGSEA. This CDR3 spans 13 amino acids. CDR3 region: CSVHGWRGETQYF. The CDR3 DNA is TGCAGCGTTCACGGGTGGAGGGGAGAGACCCAGTACTTC.

This sequence joins TRBV15 and TRBJ2-7; D is perhaps TRBD2 (5 bases). Trimming took 0 bases from V and 0 from J, leaving 24 bases between them. There are 20 residues in the CDR3. Germline V gene data show CDR1 as LNHNV and CDR2 as YYDKDF (reference sequence). The CDR3 DNA is TGTGCCACCAGCAGAGATATGGGTATAGCGCCTTGGATGAGCTCCTACGAGCAGTACTTC. This gives the protein CATSRDMGIAPWMSSYEQYF.

This clonotype was counted at least ten times. Sequence at one end of the junction differs from germline and may be a read error. The rearrangement uses TRBV7-7 and TRBJ2-7; D is unresolved. CDR1 is SSHAT, CDR2 FNYEAQ, per germline (reference sequence). This CDR3 comprises 14 residues. Here the CDR3 DNA reads TGTGCTAGCAGCTTATCACCATTGTCCTACGAGCAGTACTTC. It specifies CASSLSPLSYEQYF.

There are a few counts of this clonotype. V is TRBV6-5 and J is TRBJ1-2; D ambiguous. Germline CDR1 and CDR2: MNHEY and SVGAGI. The V end was cut by 0 bases, the J end by 0 bases, with 8 bases between. The CDR3 runs 15 residues. CDR3 in amino acids: CASSYSTFTNYGYTF. The CDR3, as DNA: TGTGCCAGCAGTTACTCGACGTTTACTAACTATGGCTACACCTTC.